These T cell receptor beta chains were read from a single sample in a study of identical twins. One entry per CDR3 protein results from TCRdb running MiXCR on the 5' RACE reads. In the table there are 1.5 million to 2 million distinct CDR3 sequences, around 33% of which are singletons. The sequencing input was cord blood. The receptor source for this set is a newborn girl in good health. CDR3s include the opening cysteine and the closing phenylalanine or tryptophan. The D gene is left open where the match is weak. The listing skips clone size in some rows; elsewhere it reads once, few, many or a size class.

>TRBD1|few|TRBV27|TRBJ2-5
CASSPWTGGEETQYF
TGTGCCAGCAGTCCATGGACAGGGGGCGAAGAGACCCAGTACTTC
>TRBD2|few|TRBV6-2/TRBV6-3|TRBJ2-1
CASRKTSGGPFGQFF
TGTGCCAGCAGGAAGACTAGCGGGGGGCCCTTCGGGCAGTTCTTC
>-|-|TRBV5-1|TRBJ2-7
CASSPVTDISSYEQYF
TGCGCCAGCAGCCCTGTGACAGACATAAGCTCCTACGAGCAGTACTTC
>-|-|TRBV6-1|TRBJ1-5
CASSEAGGGRQNSNQPQHF
TGTGCCAGCAGTGAAGCGGGGGGGGGAAGACAGAATAGCAATCAGCCCCAGCATTTT
>-|few|TRBV6-6|TRBJ2-5
CASSYPSTGQETQYF
TGTGCCAGCAGTTACCCATCGACAGGCCAAGAGACCCAGTACTTC
>-|once|TRBV6-6|TRBJ2-7
CASSMDSEVDEQYF
TGTGCCAGCAGCATGGACTCGGAGGTGGACGAGCAGTACTTC
>-|many|TRBV28|TRBJ1-4
CASSNEKLFF
TGTGCCAGCAGTAATGAAAAACTGTTTTTT
>-|-|TRBV6-2/TRBV6-3|TRBJ2-7
CASRKGGSVYERYF
TGTGCCAGCAGAAAGGGTGGTAGTGTCTACGAGCGGTACTTC
>-|-|TRBV14|TRBJ2-7
CASSQDKGSGREWLNEQYF
TGTGCCAGCAGCCAAGATAAAGGATCTGGGCGGGAATGGTTGAATGAGCAGTACTTC
>-|-|TRBV4-1|TRBJ1-6
CASSQANPKPNSPLHF
TGCGCCAGCAGCCAAGCAAATCCCAAACCCAATTCACCCCTCCACTTT
>-|many|TRBV10-2|TRBJ2-7
CASSDYEQYF
TGTGCCAGCAGTGACTACGAGCAGTACTTC
>-|-|TRBV18|TRBJ1-4
CASSPPTATNEKLFF
TGTGCCAGCTCACCACCGACTGCAACTAATGAAAAACTGTTTTTT
>-|-|TRBV12-3/TRBV12-4|TRBJ2-4
CASSPGVPGNIQYF
TGTGCCAGCAGTCCGGGGGTCCCCGGGAACATTCAGTACTTC
>-|-|TRBV2|TRBJ2-2
CASNRGLDTGELFF
TGTGCCAGCAATCGGGGTTTGGACACCGGGGAGCTGTTTTTT
>TRBD1|-|TRBV5-1|TRBJ1-3
CASSPDPTGAGNTIYF
TGCGCCAGCAGCCCGGACCCAACAGGGGCTGGAAACACCATATATTTT
>TRBD2|-|TRBV29-1|TRBJ2-1
CSVETLAGGWNEQFF
TGCAGCGTCGAAACACTCGCGGGAGGTTGGAATGAGCAGTTCTTC
>TRBD1|-|TRBV5-8|TRBJ2-4
CASIGQGDIQYF
TGTGCCAGCATCGGACAGGGTGACATTCAGTACTTC
>-|many|TRBV29-1|TRBJ1-5
CSVEDREDQPQHF
TGCAGCGTTGAAGATCGGGAGGATCAGCCCCAGCATTTT
>TRBD1|-|TRBV5-1|TRBJ1-2
CASSPGTGGIYGYTF
TGCGCCAGCAGCCCGGGGACAGGGGGGATCTATGGCTACACCTTC
>-|-|TRBV11-1|TRBJ2-7
CASSLAVTSYNEQYF
TGTGCCAGCAGCTTAGCGGTAACTAGCTACAATGAGCAGTACTTC
>TRBD2|few|TRBV6-2/TRBV6-3|TRBJ2-5
CASSPTLRLAGEETQYF
TGTGCCAGCAGTCCAACTTTAAGACTAGCGGGAGAGGAGACCCAGTACTTC
>-|-|TRBV14|TRBJ2-7
CASSQVWDKSSYEQYF
TGTGCCAGCAGCCAAGTATGGGACAAAAGCTCCTACGAGCAGTACTTC
>-|-|TRBV27|TRBJ1-6
CASSLMVGGSNSPLHF
TGTGCCAGCAGCCTCATGGTGGGGGGGTCTAATTCACCCCTCCACTTT
>-|-|TRBV5-1|TRBJ2-7
CASSLPTGRNYEQYF
TGCGCCAGCAGCTTGCCGACAGGGAGGAACTACGAGCAGTACTTC
>TRBD2|few|TRBV10-3|TRBJ2-3
CAISELQGLAGADTQYF
TGTGCCATCAGTGAGTTGCAGGGACTAGCGGGAGCAGATACGCAGTATTTT
>-|-|TRBV20-1|TRBJ2-7
CSARDQLGSSYNEQYF
TGCAGTGCTAGAGATCAATTAGGGAGCTCCTACAATGAGCAGTACTTC
>TRBD1|few|TRBV16|TRBJ1-1
CASSSPDRGWSTEAFF
TGTGCCAGCAGCTCCCCAGACAGGGGTTGGAGCACTGAAGCTTTCTTT
>TRBD2|-|TRBV7-9|TRBJ2-3
CASSSGTSGYTNTDTQYF
TGTGCCAGCAGTTCCGGGACTAGCGGGTATACTAACACAGATACGCAGTATTTT
>-|-|TRBV4-1|TRBJ2-1
CASSQGGLLWGGSSHNEQFF
TGCGCCAGCAGTCAAGGGGGTCTCCTCTGGGGGGGTAGCTCCCACAATGAGCAGTTCTTC
>-|-|TRBV6-1|TRBJ2-7
CARSEHPSLEQYF
TGTGCCCGCAGTGAACATCCCTCCCTCGAGCAGTACTTC
>TRBD2|-|TRBV10-3|TRBJ2-7
CAISRTSGSSYEQYF
TGTGCCATCAGTAGGACTAGCGGGAGCTCCTACGAGCAGTACTTC
>-|-|TRBV6-6|TRBJ2-1
CASSTDVNNYNEQFF
TGTGCCAGCAGTACCGACGTAAACAACTACAATGAGCAGTTCTTC
>TRBD1|many|TRBV28|TRBJ2-1
CASSLPDRGGDEQFF
TGTGCCAGCAGTTTACCAGACAGGGGTGGGGATGAGCAGTTCTTC
>-|-|TRBV12-3/TRBV12-4|TRBJ1-2
CASTPGDGCTF
TGTGCCAGCACCCCCGGCGATGGCTGCACCTTC
>-|-|TRBV5-6|TRBJ2-1
CASSLYQAGPRNGQFF
TGTGCCAGCAGCTTGTATCAGGCGGGCCCGCGGAATGGGCAGTTCTTC
>TRBD1|few|TRBV9|TRBJ1-5
CASSVVNRGHAFSNQPQHF
TGTGCCAGCAGCGTAGTGAACAGGGGGCACGCCTTTAGCAATCAGCCCCAGCATTTT
>-|-|TRBV20-1|TRBJ2-1
CSATKNSYNEQFF
TGCAGTGCTACAAAAAACTCCTACAATGAGCAGTTCTTC
>TRBD1|-|TRBV11-2|TRBJ1-2
CASSFGQGRGYTF
TGTGCCAGCAGCTTTGGACAGGGGAGGGGCTACACCTTC
>-|-|TRBV12-3/TRBV12-4|TRBJ2-5
CASSFGDLQETQYF
TGTGCCAGCAGTTTTGGAGACCTCCAAGAGACCCAGTACTTC
>-|-|TRBV20-1|TRBJ2-1
CSALGERFWEQFF
TGCAGTGCGCTTGGGGAACGGTTTTGGGAGCAGTTCTTC